Presented here are 17 T cell receptor beta chains from one specimen sequenced in a study of graft-versus-host responses after intestinal transplantation. Antigens of these TCRs are unknown. Assay used: immunoSEQ multiplex PCR; TCRdb lists only in-frame clones, some missing. The data show about 39,000 clones, about 95% seen once. The source was unstimulated CD8+ T cells sorted from spleen or lymph node cells, collected before transplant. The receptors were gathered from a human donor who was the organ donor for an intestinal transplant.

The chain combines TRBV5-5 with TRBJ2-7; the D gene is possibly TRBD1 (6 bases). Germline CDR1 SGHKS, CDR2 YYEKEE (reference sequence). The ends were cut back, 0 bases at V and 3 bases at J, with 7 bases in the middle. This CDR3 contains 13 residues. In nucleotides, the CDR3 is TGTGCCAGCAGCTTGGACAGGGACTACGAGCAGTACTTC. Its protein product is CASSLDRDYEQYF.

The genes are TRBV21-1 and TRBJ2-2; the DNA was not used to check the table's D call, TRBD1. TRBV21-1 is a pseudogene. This CDR3 has 16 residues. The CDR3 is CASSKAQGANTGELFF. CDR3 nucleotide sequence: TGTGCCAGCAGCAAAGCGCAGGGGGCGAACACCGGGGAGCTGTTTTTT.

V and J are TRBV28 and TRBJ2-1; no firm D call. Germline V lookup: CDR1 MDHEN, CDR2 SYDVKM. The CDR3 runs 13 residues. V lost 10 bases and J 2 bases, leaving 12 bases between the germline ends. CDR3 residues: CANSKDPYNEQFF. CDR3 bases: TGTGCCAATAGTAAGGACCCCTACAATGAGCAGTTCTTC.

The chain has TRBV19 and TRBJ2-1, with 8 bases fitting TRBD2. V lost 0 bases and J lost 4; bases outside the gene matches: 2. This CDR3 contains 15 residues. The germline V gene encodes CDR1 LNHDA and CDR2 SQIVND (reference sequence). In nucleotides, the CDR3 is TGTGCCAGTAGTATAGATCCGGGGGGGTACAATGAGCAGTTCTTC. Encoded protein: CASSIDPGGYNEQFF. The variable domain in full, completed from reference TRBV19 and TRBJ2-1, reads DGGITQSPKYLFRKEGQNVTLSCEQNLNHDAMYWYRQDPGQGLRLIYYSQIVNDFQKGDIAEGYSVSREKKESFPLTVTSAQKNPTAFYLCASSIDPGGYNEQFFGPGTRLTVL.

The rearrangement links TRBV19 to TRBJ1-2; a weak D match, TRBD1 (5 bases). The CDR3 length is 14 residues. With 5 bases removed from V and 4 bases from J, the gap between germline ends came to 14 bases. The V gene's germline CDR1 is LNHDA and CDR2 SQIVND (reference sequence). CDR3 protein: CASSAGGLGYGYTF. As DNA, the CDR3 is TGTGCCAGTAGTGCCGGGGGGTTAGGCTATGGCTACACCTTC.

J is TRBJ2-2 and V is TRBV14, with D hard to call. CDR1 is SGHDN and CDR2 is FVKESK in the germline V gene. Trimming cost V 0 bases and J 2 bases, with 13 bases left between them. The CDR3 extends over 17 amino acids. The CDR3 spells CASSQDPYILNTGELFF. The CDR3 DNA reads TGTGCCAGCAGCCAAGATCCCTACATCTTAAACACCGGGGAGCTGTTTTTT. Filled out from reference TRBV14 and TRBJ2-2, the complete variable domain reads EAGVTQFPSHSVIEKGQTVTLRCDPISGHDNLYWYRRVMGKEIKFLLHFVKESKQDESGMPNNRFLAERTGGTYSTLKVQPAELEDSGVYFCASSQDPYILNTGELFFGEGSRLTVL.

This chain joins TRBV7-2 and TRBJ1-1, with a tentative D call TRBD1 (5 bases). Germline V gene data show CDR1 as SGHTA and CDR2 as FQGNSA. Trimming left V 6 bases short and J 6 bases short, with 26 bases between. The CDR3 length is 17 residues. The CDR3 sequence is CASRLRGTNPWWAEAFF. The DNA of the CDR3 is TGTGCCAGCAGATTAAGGGGAACAAACCCATGGTGGGCTGAAGCTTTCTTT. Full variable domain (remainder filled in from reference TRBV7-2 and TRBJ1-1): GAGVSQSPSNKVTEKGKDVELRCDPISGHTALYWYRQSLGQGLEFLIYFQGNSAPDKSGLPSDRFSAERTGGSVSTLTIQRTQQEDSAVYLCASRLRGTNPWWAEAFFGQGTRLTVV.

The chain recombines TRBV6-1 with TRBJ2-3; D ambiguous. V was clipped by 5 bases and J by 8 bases, with 17 bases between them. The CDR3 has 14 residues. Germline V gene data show CDR1 as MNHNS and CDR2 as SASEGT. The CDR3 here is CASSSAGLAGTQYF. In nucleotides, the CDR3 is TGTGCCAGCAGTTCCGCCGGGTTGGCAGGTACGCAGTATTTT.

The V and J genes are TRBV30 and TRBJ1-1; D might be TRBD1 (5 bases). The CDR3 spans 12 residues. Looked up from germline, CDR1 is GTSNPN and CDR2 is SVGIG (reference sequence). V lost 4 bases and J lost 5, with 11 bases in between. CDR3 sequence reads: CAWTGGTTEAFF. The CDR3 nucleotides read TGTGCCTGGACGGGCGGGACTACTGAAGCTTTCTTT.

The rearrangement uses TRBV19 and TRBJ2-5; D may match TRBD1 or TRBD2 (5 bases each). TRBJ2-7 matches the DNA end more closely, so the J call is doubtful. CDR3 length: 14 residues. CDR1 is LNHDA, CDR2 SQIVND, per germline (reference sequence). This CDR3 reads CASSSGTSPYEQYF. CDR3 DNA sequence: TGTGCCAGTAGTTCCGGGACCAGCCCCTACGAGCAGTACTTC.

This clone has a single count. The rearrangement uses TRBV7-9 and TRBJ1-2; possibly TRBD1 for D (5 bases). Trimming left V 0 bases short and J 5 bases short, with 10 bases between. CDR1 and CDR2 (germline): SEHNR, FQNEAQ (reference sequence). This CDR3 contains 14 residues. CDR3 nucleotides: TGTGCCAGCAGCTTAGCCGGGGCAGGGTATGGCTACACCTTC. Amino acid sequence: CASSLAGAGYGYTF.

This clone was seen once. The V gene is TRBV4-2, the J gene TRBJ2-5, with 12 bases fitting TRBD2. With V trimmed by 8 bases and J by 5 bases, 9 bases remained unmatched. Germline CDR1 LGHNA, CDR2 YNFKEQ. The CDR3 runs to 15 residues. CDR3 in amino acids: CASRRTSGTTETQYF. CDR3 nucleotides: TGTGCCAGCCGTCGGACTAGCGGGACCACGGAGACCCAGTACTTC.

The gene calls are TRBV7-9 and TRBJ1-2; D remains ambiguous. Germline V lookup: CDR1 SEHNR, CDR2 FQNEAQ (reference sequence). The CDR3 is made up of 12 amino acids. Trimming took off 3 bases at V and 4 bases at J, with 6 bases between the two ends. CDR3 DNA sequence: TGTGCCAGCAGCTTGGCAGCCTATGGCTACACCTTC. Protein: CASSLAAYGYTF.

This chain connects TRBV5-1 to TRBJ2-7; 8 bases align to TRBD2. V shed 1 base and J 5 bases; nucleotides not matched to a gene: 11. CDR3 length: 16 amino acids. Germline CDR1 reads SGHRS; CDR2 reads YFSETQ. In nucleotides, the CDR3 is TGCGCCAGCAGCTTGTATCTCGGGGGGGCTAGGGACGAGCAGTACTTC. This sequence encodes CASSLYLGGARDEQYF. The full variable domain, completed using reference TRBV5-1 and TRBJ2-7, is KAGVTQTPRYLIKTRGQQVTLSCSPISGHRSVSWYQQTPGQGLQFLFEYFSETQRNKGNFPGRFSGRQFSNSRSEMNVSTLELGDSALYLCASSLYLGGARDEQYFGPGTRLTVT.

The chain employs TRBV2 and TRBJ2-7; unclear D gene. Trimming removed 6 bases from V and 5 bases from J, with 11 bases in between. This CDR3 spans 12 amino acids. CDR1 and CDR2 from the germline V gene are SNHLY and FYNNEI. In DNA, the CDR3 is TGTGCCAGCAGCCCCTCGTACCACGAGCAGTACTTC. Its translation: CASSPSYHEQYF.

This clone was observed a few times. The rearrangement uses TRBV4-3 and TRBJ2-2; 10 nucleotides align to TRBD1. The V and J ends lost 1 base and 4 bases, in that order; junction bases with no gene match: 0. The CDR3 length is 15 residues. Germline V CDR1 and CDR2: LGHNA, YSLEER. The CDR3 region has the DNA TGCGCCAGCAGCCAAGGGACAGGGGGCACCGGGGAGCTGTTTTTT. It codes for CASSQGTGGTGELFF.

This clone was counted a few times. The rearrangement uses TRBV7-2 and TRBJ2-7; the D is unclear. This CDR3 spans 11 amino acids. Between the trimmed V and J ends, which lost 5 bases and 4 bases, there was a span of 6 bases. The germline V gene encodes CDR1 SGHTA and CDR2 FQGNSA. Written as DNA, the CDR3 is TGTGCCAGCAGCCTGGAATACGAGCAGTACTTC. This sequence encodes CASSLEYEQYF.